The 18 T cell receptor beta chains presented below share a single source sample, sequenced in a study of CD8+ T cells in alopecia areata. Investigators isolated RNA and reverse transcribed it into cDNA to act as the sequencing template. The method was immunoSEQ multiplex PCR; TCRdb's version includes in-frame clones alone and lacks a portion of them. Altogether approximately 180,000 clones are present, 60% being singletons, with the ten largest covering approximately 0.93%. Treatment denoted: oral pan-JAK inhibitor, 5-10 mg twice daily. The sequences come from CD4+ T cells sorted from blood, collected at week 24, from a patient treated with tofacitinib. These receptors were obtained from a human donor with alopecia areata.

The chain has TRBV6-5 and TRBJ2-7; D may be TRBD1 or TRBD2 (6 bases each). The CDR3 length is 15 residues. The germline gives CDR1 MNHEY, CDR2 SVGAGI. V dropped 7 bases and J dropped 2 bases, with 18 bases sitting between them. The CDR3 nucleotides read TGTGCCAGCAAACCCAATCCCGGGGGCACCTACGAGCAGTACTTC. Its protein product is CASKPNPGGTYEQYF.

The chain recombines TRBV30 with TRBJ1-6; no firm D call. The CDR3 consists of 13 residues. The germline CDR1 and CDR2 sequences are GTSNPN and SVGIG (reference sequence). V was pared by 1 base and J by 7 bases, with 8 bases between. The CDR3 sequence: CAWSGQENSPLHF. The CDR3 DNA reads TGTGCCTGGAGTGGGCAGGAAAATTCACCCCTCCACTTT.

The chain uses TRBV9 and TRBJ2-5; 9 nucleotides align to TRBD2. The CDR3 is made up of 16 amino acids. Germline CDR1 is SGDLS and CDR2 is YYNGEE. Unmatched junction bases numbered 6, after V lost 2 bases and J lost 1 base. The CDR3: CASSVAGTSFQETQYF. Here the CDR3 DNA reads TGTGCCAGCAGCGTCGCCGGGACTAGCTTCCAAGAGACCCAGTACTTC.

The chain uses TRBV7-2 and TRBJ2-3; 10 bases fit TRBD2. Trimming removed 2 bases from V and 5 bases from J; junction bases left unmatched: 10. This CDR3 is 17 amino acids long. Germline V gene sequence: CDR1 SGHTA, CDR2 FQGNSA. In nucleotides, the CDR3 is TGTGCCAGCAGCTTACTCCCCAGCGGGGGGGCAGGAGATACGCAGTATTTT. This translates into CASSLLPSGGAGDTQYF. Filled out from reference TRBV7-2 and TRBJ2-3, the complete variable domain reads GAGVSQSPSNKVTEKGKDVELRCDPISGHTALYWYRQSLGQGLEFLIYFQGNSAPDKSGLPSDRFSAERTGGSVSTLTIQRTQQEDSAVYLCASSLLPSGGAGDTQYFGPGTRLTVL.

This clone showed up just once. The CDR3, as DNA: TGTGCCAGCAGTCCTAGCCCTAGCTCCTACAATGAGCAGTTCTTC. It translates to CASSPSPSSYNEQFF. The rearrangement links TRBV25-1 to TRBJ2-1, with D possibly TRBD2 on 5 matching bases. Trimming removed 5 bases from V and 0 bases from J, with 11 bases in between. The CDR3 runs 15 residues. The germline V gene encodes CDR1 MGHDK and CDR2 SYGVNS.

This clone has only a few counts. This chain joins TRBV29-1 and TRBJ1-2, with D perhaps TRBD1 (5 bases). The CDR3 extends over 13 amino acids. Germline CDR1 reads SQVTM; CDR2 reads ANQGSEA. V gave up 5 bases and J gave up 3 bases, with 13 bases separating them. CDR3 bases: TGCAGCGTTCAAAGGGTGGGGGACTATGGCTACACCTTC. This gives the protein CSVQRVGDYGYTF.

This clone was found a few times. The chain has TRBV7-3 and TRBJ1-1, with D possibly being TRBD1 (5 bases). The CDR3 covers 15 residues. Germline assignment: CDR1 SGHTA and CDR2 FQGTGA. V gave up 0 bases and J gave up 4 bases, with 12 bases separating them. CDR3 DNA: TGTGCCAGCAGCTTAACGTTTGGGGGGACCACTGAAGCTTTCTTT. It encodes CASSLTFGGTTEAFF.

This clone was detected only once. The conserved phenylalanine or tryptophan normally closing the CDR3 is absent here, so this likely arose from a read error. This chain uses TRBV29-1 with TRBJ1-1; 7 nucleotides match TRBD1. The junction had 5 bases not matched to a gene; V was cut back by 4 bases and J by 3 bases. The CDR3 contains 13 residues. Germline V lookup: CDR1 SQVTM, CDR2 ANQGSEA. The chain's CDR3 is CSVVKGADTEAFS. The CDR3 bases are TGCAGCGTTGTAAAGGGGGCAGACACTGAAGCTTTCTCT.

This sequence joins TRBV25-1 and TRBJ2-7, with D possibly TRBD1 on 5 matching bases. Germline values: CDR1 MGHDK, CDR2 SYGVNS. CDR3 size: 12 residues. The ends were cut back, 6 bases at V and 5 bases at J, with 11 bases in the middle. CDR3 DNA: TGTGCCAGCAGCCAGGGAAAAAACGAGCAGTACTTC. Its translation: CASSQGKNEQYF.

The gene calls are TRBV30 and TRBJ1-3; D is ambiguous. From germline, CDR1 is GTSNPN and CDR2 SVGIG (reference sequence). This CDR3 has 13 residues. The V and J ends lost 0 bases and 0 bases respectively, with 3 bases between them. CDR3 nucleotides: TGTGCCTGGAGTGTAACCTCTGGAAACACCATATATTTT. Its translation is CAWSVTSGNTIYF. Looking up the rest from reference TRBV30 and TRBJ1-3 gives the full variable domain: SQTIHQWPATLVQPVGSPLSLECTVEGTSNPNLYWYRQAAGRGLQLLFYSVGIGQISSEVPQNLSASRPQDRQFILSSKKLLLSDSGFYLCAWSVTSGNTIYFGEGSWLTVV.

This clone was recorded a few times. This chain connects TRBV5-1 to TRBJ2-1; TRBD1 matches at 10 bases. The CDR3 has 16 residues. V lost 2 bases, J lost 7 bases, and 9 bases stayed unmatched. Looked up from germline, CDR1 is SGHRS and CDR2 is YFSETQ. CDR3 sequence: CASSLQTGGTSNEQFF. For the CDR3, the DNA is TGCGCCAGCAGCTTACAGACAGGGGGCACTAGTAATGAGCAGTTCTTC.

This clone was recorded a few times. The chain uses TRBV29-1 and TRBJ2-7; D gene unclear. CDR1 is SQVTM, CDR2 ANQGSEA, per germline. The CDR3 sequence is 12 residues long. V lost 4 bases and J lost 2, with 9 bases in between. The CDR3 DNA follows: TGCAGCGTTGCGAGTCAGGCCTACGAGCAGTACTTC. Translating it yields CSVASQAYEQYF.

DNA of the CDR3: TGCGCCAGCAGCCAAGAGACAGTACCGAACACTGAAGCTTTCTTT. The encoded protein is CASSQETVPNTEAFF. V and J are TRBV4-3 and TRBJ1-1; D may be TRBD1 (5 bases). V gave up 0 bases and J gave up 1 base, with 9 bases separating them. The CDR3 has 15 amino acids. CDR1 LGHNA and CDR2 YSLEER come from the germline V gene.

The chain is built from TRBV29-1 and TRBJ2-5, with 10 bases fitting TRBD1. CDR1 is SQVTM, CDR2 ANQGSEA, per germline. CDR3 length: 13 residues. The J segment lost 4 bases and the V segment lost 3 bases, leaving 2 bases of the junction unmatched. For the CDR3, the DNA is TGCAGCGTTGAGGGACAGGGGTCAGAGACCCAGTACTTC. As protein: CSVEGQGSETQYF.

This clone came up a few times. As DNA, the CDR3 is TGTGCCAGCGCGCAGGCACAGGGGAATTACTACGAGCAGTACTTC. This encodes CASAQAQGNYYEQYF. This sequence joins TRBV7-2 and TRBJ2-7; 7 nucleotides match TRBD1. CDR1 SGHTA and CDR2 FQGNSA come from the germline V gene. There are 15 residues in the CDR3. V shed 8 bases, J shed 3 bases, and the junction held 13 bases outside the gene matches.

The chain uses TRBV27 and TRBJ1-5; D perhaps matches TRBD1 (5 bases). Germline values: CDR1 MNHEY, CDR2 SMNVEV (reference sequence). The CDR3 is 14 residues long. Between the trimmed V and J ends, which lost 5 bases and 5 bases, there was a span of 13 bases. DNA of the CDR3: TGTGCCAGCAGTCCCGGGAGGGGTCATCAGCCCCAGCATTTT. Translating gives CASSPGRGHQPQHF.

This clone was counted between two and nine times. V is TRBV28 and J is TRBJ2-7; a possible D gene is TRBD1 (5 bases). V gave up 6 bases and J gave up 4 bases, with 13 bases separating them. In germline, CDR1 is MDHEN, CDR2 SYDVKM. The CDR3 is 13 amino acids. CDR3 protein: CASSLAHRYEQYF. In DNA form, the CDR3 reads TGTGCCAGCAGCTTAGCCCACAGGTACGAGCAGTACTTC.

This chain joins TRBV10-3 and TRBJ1-1; D might be TRBD1 (5 bases). The CDR3 spans 14 residues. Germline V gives CDR1 ENHRY, CDR2 SYGVKD. V dropped 6 bases and J dropped 7 bases, with 18 bases sitting between them. CDR3 in DNA: TGTGCCATCAGCTCGGACATTCTGGCCCGTGAAGCTTTCTTT. It translates to CAISSDILAREAFF.